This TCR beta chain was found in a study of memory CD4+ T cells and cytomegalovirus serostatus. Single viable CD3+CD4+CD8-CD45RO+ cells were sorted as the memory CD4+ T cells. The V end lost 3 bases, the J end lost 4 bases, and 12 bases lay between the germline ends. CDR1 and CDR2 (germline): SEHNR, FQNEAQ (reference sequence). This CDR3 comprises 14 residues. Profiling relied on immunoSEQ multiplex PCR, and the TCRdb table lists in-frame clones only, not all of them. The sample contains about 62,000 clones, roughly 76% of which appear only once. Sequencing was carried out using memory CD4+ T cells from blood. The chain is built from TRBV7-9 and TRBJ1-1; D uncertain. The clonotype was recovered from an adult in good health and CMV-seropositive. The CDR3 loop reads CASSLVPESTEAFF. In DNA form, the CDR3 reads TGTGCCAGCAGCTTGGTCCCTGAGAGCACTGAAGCTTTCTTT.